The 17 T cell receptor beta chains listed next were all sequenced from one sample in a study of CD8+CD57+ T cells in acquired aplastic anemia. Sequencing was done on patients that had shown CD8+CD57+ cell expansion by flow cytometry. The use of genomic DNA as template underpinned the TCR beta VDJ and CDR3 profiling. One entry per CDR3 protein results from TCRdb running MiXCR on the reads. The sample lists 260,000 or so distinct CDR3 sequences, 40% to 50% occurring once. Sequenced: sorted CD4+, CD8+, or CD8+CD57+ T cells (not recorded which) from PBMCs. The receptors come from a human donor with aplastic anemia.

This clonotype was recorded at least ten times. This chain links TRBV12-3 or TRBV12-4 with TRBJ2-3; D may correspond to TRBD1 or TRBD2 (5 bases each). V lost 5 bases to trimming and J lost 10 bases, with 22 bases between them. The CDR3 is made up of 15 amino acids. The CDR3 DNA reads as TGTGCCAGCAGTACAACGGGGACCGAGTCTGGTGCGCAGTATTTT. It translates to CASSTTGTESGAQYF.

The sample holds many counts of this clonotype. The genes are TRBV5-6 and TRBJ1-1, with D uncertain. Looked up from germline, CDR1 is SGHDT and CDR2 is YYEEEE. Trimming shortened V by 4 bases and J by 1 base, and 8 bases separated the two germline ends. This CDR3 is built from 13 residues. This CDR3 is CASSIWGNTEAFF. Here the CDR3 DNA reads TGTGCCAGCAGCATCTGGGGGAACACTGAAGCTTTCTTT.

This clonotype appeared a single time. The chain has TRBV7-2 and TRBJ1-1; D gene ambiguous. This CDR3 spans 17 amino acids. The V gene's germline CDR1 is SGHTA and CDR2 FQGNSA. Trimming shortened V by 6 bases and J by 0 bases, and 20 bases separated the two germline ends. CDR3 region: CASSDRPPGFMNTEAFF. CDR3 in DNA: TGTGCCAGCAGTGATCGGCCCCCAGGTTTCATGAACACTGAAGCTTTCTTT. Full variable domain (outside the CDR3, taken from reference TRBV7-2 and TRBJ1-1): GAGVSQSPSNKVTEKGKDVELRCDPISGHTALYWYRQSLGQGLEFLIYFQGNSAPDKSGLPSDRFSAERTGGSVSTLTIQRTQQEDSAVYLCASSDRPPGFMNTEAFFGQGTRLTVV.

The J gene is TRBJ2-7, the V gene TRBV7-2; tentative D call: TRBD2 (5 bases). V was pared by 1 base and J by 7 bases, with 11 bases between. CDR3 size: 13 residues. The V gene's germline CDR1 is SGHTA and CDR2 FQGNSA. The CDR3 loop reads CASSLGGLGEQYF. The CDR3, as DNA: TGTGCCAGCAGCTTAGGTGGACTGGGAGAGCAGTACTTC.

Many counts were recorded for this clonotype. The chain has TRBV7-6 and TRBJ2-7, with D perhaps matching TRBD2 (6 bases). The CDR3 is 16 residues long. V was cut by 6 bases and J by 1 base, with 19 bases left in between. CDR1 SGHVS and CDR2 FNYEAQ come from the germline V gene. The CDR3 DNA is TGTGCCAGCAGACGCGAGACCGGGGGTGGTTCCTACGAGCAGTACTTC. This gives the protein CASRRETGGGSYEQYF.

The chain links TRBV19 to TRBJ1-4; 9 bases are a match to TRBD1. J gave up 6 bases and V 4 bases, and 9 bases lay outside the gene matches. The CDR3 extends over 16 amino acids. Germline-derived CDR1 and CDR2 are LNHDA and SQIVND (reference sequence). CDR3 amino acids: CASSTGSGTGYEKLFF. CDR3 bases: TGTGCCAGTAGTACAGGCTCTGGGACAGGGTATGAAAAACTGTTTTTT.

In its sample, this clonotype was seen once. CDR3: CSVAKRGGGVEAFF. CDR3 DNA: TGCAGCGTTGCTAAGAGGGGTGGGGGGGTGGAAGCTTTCTTT. The V call is TRBV29-1, the J call TRBJ1-1; TRBD1 is a possible D gene (5 bases). From germline, CDR1 is SQVTM and CDR2 ANQGSEA. This CDR3 has 14 amino acids. The germline V and J ends were trimmed by 4 bases and 8 bases, with 20 bases remaining between them.

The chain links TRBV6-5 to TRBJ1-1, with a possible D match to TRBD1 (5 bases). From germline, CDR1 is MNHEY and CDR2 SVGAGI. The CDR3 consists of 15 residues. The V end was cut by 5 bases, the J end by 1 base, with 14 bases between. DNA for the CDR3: TGTGCCAGCAGTCCGCGGGACCTCGCGAACACTGAAGCTTTCTTT. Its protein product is CASSPRDLANTEAFF.

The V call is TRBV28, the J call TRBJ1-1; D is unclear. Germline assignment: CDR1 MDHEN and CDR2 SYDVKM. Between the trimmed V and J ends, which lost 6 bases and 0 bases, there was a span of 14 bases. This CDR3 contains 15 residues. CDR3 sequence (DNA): TGTGCCAGCAGAGAAAGGACGGTGATGAACACTGAAGCTTTCTTT. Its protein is CASRERTVMNTEAFF.

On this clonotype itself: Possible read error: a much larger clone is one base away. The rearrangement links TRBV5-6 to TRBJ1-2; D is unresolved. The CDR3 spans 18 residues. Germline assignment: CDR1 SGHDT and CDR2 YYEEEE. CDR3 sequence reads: CASSLAPASALSNYGCTF. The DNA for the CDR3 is TGTGCCAGCAGCTTGGCACCTGCGTCGGCTCTATCAAACTATGGCTGCACCTTC.

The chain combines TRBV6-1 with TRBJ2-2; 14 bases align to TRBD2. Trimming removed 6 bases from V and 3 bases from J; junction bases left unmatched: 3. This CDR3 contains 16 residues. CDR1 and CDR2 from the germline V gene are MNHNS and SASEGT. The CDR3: CASRGTSGRYTGELFF. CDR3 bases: TGTGCCAGCAGGGGGACTAGCGGGAGATACACCGGGGAGCTGTTTTTT.

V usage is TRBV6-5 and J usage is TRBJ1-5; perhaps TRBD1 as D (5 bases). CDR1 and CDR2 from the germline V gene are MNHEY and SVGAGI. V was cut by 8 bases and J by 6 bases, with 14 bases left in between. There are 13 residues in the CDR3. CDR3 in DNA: TGTGCCAGCGCCTCAGAACAGGCTCAGCCCCAGCATTTT. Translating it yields CASASEQAQPQHF.

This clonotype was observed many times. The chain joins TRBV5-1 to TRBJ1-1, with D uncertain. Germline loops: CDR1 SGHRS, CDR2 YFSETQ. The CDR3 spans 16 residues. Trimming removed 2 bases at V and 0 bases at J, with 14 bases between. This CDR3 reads CASSFSTGRMNTEAFF. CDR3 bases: TGCGCCAGCAGCTTTAGCACCGGACGAATGAACACTGAAGCTTTCTTT.

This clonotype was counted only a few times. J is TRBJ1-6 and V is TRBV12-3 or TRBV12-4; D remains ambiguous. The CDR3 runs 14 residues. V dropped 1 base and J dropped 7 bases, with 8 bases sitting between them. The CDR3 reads CASSLGGPNSPLHF. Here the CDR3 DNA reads TGTGCCAGCAGTTTAGGAGGGCCAAATTCACCCCTCCACTTT.

CDR3 sequence (DNA): TGTGCCAGCAGCTCCCCCCGAAACGAGCAGTACTTC. Translating it yields CASSSPRNEQYF. The chain carries TRBV12-3 or TRBV12-4 and TRBJ2-7; D is unresolved. The CDR3 runs to 12 residues. The V end lost 6 bases, the J end lost 5 bases, and 11 bases lay between the germline ends.

The CDR3 nucleotides are TGTGCCAGTAGTATAGTTTCCAGCGGGGCGTACAATGAGCAGTTCTTC. This translates into CASSIVSSGAYNEQFF. The rearrangement uses TRBV19 and TRBJ2-1, with 7 nucleotides matching TRBD2. Trimming removed 1 base from V and 4 bases from J; junction bases left unmatched: 7. Germline V gene sequence: CDR1 LNHDA, CDR2 SQIVND (reference sequence). CDR3 length: 16 residues.

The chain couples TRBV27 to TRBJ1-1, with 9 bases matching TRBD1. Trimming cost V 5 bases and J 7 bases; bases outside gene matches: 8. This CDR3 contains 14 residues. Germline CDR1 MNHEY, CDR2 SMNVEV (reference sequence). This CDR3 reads CASSRPGQGGEAFF. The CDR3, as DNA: TGTGCCAGCAGTAGACCGGGACAGGGCGGTGAAGCTTTCTTT.